This is a list of T cell receptor beta chains from one sample in a study of CD8+ T cells in alopecia areata. Sequenced by immunoSEQ multiplex PCR; TCRdb stores in-frame clones only, minus some. This sample has 200,000 to 250,000 clones, with about 53% found just once. This material consisted of CD4+ T cells sorted from blood, taken at week 0. The receptors were gathered from a human donor with alopecia areata. Both conserved end residues are part of each CDR3. A D gene is named only where the DNA matches it firmly. Rows give clone size only sometimes, using once, few, many, or a class for an expanded clone.

size: NA
D: TRBD2
V: TRBV10-1
J: TRBJ2-7
CDR3: CASSQGLAGGDEQYF
DNA: TGCGCCAGCAGCCAGGGACTAGCGGGAGGAGACGAGCAGTACTTC

size: NA
D: NA
V: TRBV9
J: TRBJ1-1
CDR3: CASSEALNTEAFF
DNA: TGTGCCAGCAGCGAGGCTCTGAACACTGAAGCTTTCTTT

size: once
D: TRBD2
V: TRBV29-1
J: TRBJ2-1
CDR3: CSVEVINPGLEGLGEQFF
DNA: TGCAGCGTTGAAGTTATCAATCCGGGACTAGAAGGGTTGGGTGAGCAGTTCTTC

size: NA
D: TRBD1
V: TRBV9
J: TRBJ1-6
CDR3: CASSSRQGRNSPLHF
DNA: TGTGCCAGCAGCTCCCGACAGGGGAGGAATTCACCCCTCCACTTT

size: NA
D: NA
V: TRBV29-1
J: TRBJ1-1
CDR3: CSVGGVMNTEAFF
DNA: TGCAGCGTAGGGGGTGTCATGAACACTGAAGCTTTCTTT

size: NA
D: TRBD1
V: TRBV29-1
J: TRBJ2-2
CDR3: CSVDLGRGHTGELFF
DNA: TGCAGCGTTGACCTAGGCAGGGGGCACACCGGGGAGCTGTTTTTT

size: NA
D: NA
V: TRBV30
J: TRBJ1-6
CDR3: CAWSVLSALLDNSPLHF
DNA: TGTGCCTGGAGTGTATTGTCAGCCCTCCTTGATAATTCACCCCTCCACTTT

size: NA
D: NA
V: TRBV29-1
J: TRBJ1-2
CDR3: CSVAGRVNYGYTF
DNA: TGCAGCGTTGCAGGGAGGGTTAACTATGGCTACACCTTC

size: few
D: NA
V: TRBV6-1
J: TRBJ2-6
CDR3: CASSGGTLTF
DNA: TGTGCCAGCAGTGGTGGGACACTGACTTTC

size: NA
D: TRBD1
V: TRBV14
J: TRBJ2-5
CDR3: CASSSMTGEETQYF
DNA: TGTGCCAGCAGCTCGATGACAGGGGAAGAGACCCAGTACTTC

size: few
D: NA
V: TRBV6-1
J: TRBJ2-3
CDR3: CASKEVSGDTQYF
DNA: TGTGCCAGCAAGGAAGTAAGCGGGGATACGCAGTATTTT